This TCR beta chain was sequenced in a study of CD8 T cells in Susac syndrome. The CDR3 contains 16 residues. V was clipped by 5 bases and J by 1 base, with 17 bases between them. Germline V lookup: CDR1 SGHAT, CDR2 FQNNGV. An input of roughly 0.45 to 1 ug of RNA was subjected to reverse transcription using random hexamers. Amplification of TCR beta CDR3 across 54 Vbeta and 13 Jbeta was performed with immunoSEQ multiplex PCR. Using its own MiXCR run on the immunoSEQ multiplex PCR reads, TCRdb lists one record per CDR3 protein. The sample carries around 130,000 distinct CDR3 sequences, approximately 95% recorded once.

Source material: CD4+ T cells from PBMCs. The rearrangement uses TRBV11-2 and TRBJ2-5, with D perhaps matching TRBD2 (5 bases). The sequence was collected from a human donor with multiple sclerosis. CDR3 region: CASSLVRGLTQETQYF. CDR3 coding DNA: TGTGCCAGCAGCCTTGTACGGGGTCTAACCCAAGAGACCCAGTACTTC.